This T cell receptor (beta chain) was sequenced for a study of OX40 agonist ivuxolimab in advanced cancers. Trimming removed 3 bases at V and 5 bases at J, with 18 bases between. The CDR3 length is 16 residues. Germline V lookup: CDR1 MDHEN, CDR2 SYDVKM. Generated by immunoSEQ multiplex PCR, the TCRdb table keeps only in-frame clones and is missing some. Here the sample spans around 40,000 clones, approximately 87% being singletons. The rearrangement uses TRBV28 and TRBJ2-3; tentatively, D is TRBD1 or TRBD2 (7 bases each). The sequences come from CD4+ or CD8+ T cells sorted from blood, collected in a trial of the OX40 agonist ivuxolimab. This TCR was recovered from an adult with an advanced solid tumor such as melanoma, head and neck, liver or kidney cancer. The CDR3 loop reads CASSFRGEGGRDTQYF. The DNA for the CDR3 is TGTGCCAGCAGTTTCAGGGGGGAGGGGGGGAGAGATACGCAGTATTTT. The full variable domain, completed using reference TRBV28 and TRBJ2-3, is DVKVTQSSRYLVKRTGEKVFLECVQDMDHENMFWYRQDPGLGLRLIYFSYDVKMKEKGDIPEGYSVSREKKERFSLILESASTNQTSMYLCASSFRGEGGRDTQYFGPGTRLTVL.